The 7 T cell receptor beta chains reported below all come from one sample, sequenced in a study of CD8+CD57+ T cells in acquired aplastic anemia. Genomic DNA was employed as the template in profiling TCR beta VDJ and CDR3. TCRdb re-derived calls from the reads in MiXCR, one entry per CDR3 protein. The sample contains 150,000 to 200,000 distinct CDR3 sequences, about 50% of which appear only once. All patients picked for sequencing had shown, by flow cytometry, an expansion of CD8+CD57+ cells. Sequencing used sorted CD4+, CD8+, or CD8+CD57+ T cells (not recorded which) from PBMCs. The receptor set was obtained from a human donor with aplastic anemia.

V gene TRBV11-2 combines with J gene TRBJ2-1, with a weak D call TRBD1 (6 bases). The germline V and J ends were trimmed by 3 bases and 0 bases, with 9 bases remaining between them. The CDR3 length is 15 residues. CDR1 and CDR2 from the germline V gene are SGHAT and FQNNGV. The CDR3 coding sequence is TGTGCCAGCAGCTTGGACAGACCCTCCTACAATGAGCAGTTCTTC. Translation: CASSLDRPSYNEQFF.

Remarks on this clonotype: A much bigger clone sits one base away, suggesting this may be a read error. The rearrangement joins TRBV6-5 to TRBJ1-1, with 8 bases aligning to TRBD1. Losses at the gene ends were 0 bases for V and 6 bases for J; bases not matched to a gene: 6. The V gene's germline CDR1 is MNHEY and CDR2 SVGAGI. CDR3 length: 15 residues. The DNA of the CDR3 is TGTGCCAGCAGTTACTCGGCAGGGGGCAAGGCTGAAGCTTTCTTT. This translates into CASSYSAGGKAEAFF.

About this clonotype itself: Compared with germline, one end of the junction differs, possibly owing to a read error. The chain joins TRBV7-9 to TRBJ2-7; D is possibly TRBD1 (6 bases). Germline V gene sequence: CDR1 SEHNR, CDR2 FQNEAQ (reference sequence). The CDR3 has 13 residues. This CDR3 is CAGSPGQSYQQYF. Written as DNA, the CDR3 is TGTGCCGGCAGCCCAGGACAGTCCTACCAGCAGTACTTC. Filled out from reference TRBV7-9 and TRBJ2-7, the complete variable domain reads DTGVSQNPRHKITKRGQNVTFRCDPISEHNRLYWYRQTLGQGPEFLTYFQNEAQLEKSRLLSDRFSAERPKGSFSTLEIQRTEQGDSAMYLCAGSPGQSYQQYFGPGTRLTVT.

The chain recombines TRBV4-2 with TRBJ2-7; unclear D gene. This CDR3 is built from 13 residues. The germline gives CDR1 LGHNA, CDR2 YNFKEQ. Trimming shortened V by 0 bases and J by 3 bases, and 6 bases separated the two germline ends. For the CDR3, the DNA is TGTGCCAGCAGCCAAGATCGGTACTACGAGCAGTACTTC. This gives the protein CASSQDRYYEQYF.

Turning to this clonotype: One base away lies a much larger clone, so this may be a sequencing read error. The chain employs TRBV11-2 and TRBJ2-7, with a weak D call TRBD1 (6 bases). The CDR3 length is 15 residues. Trimming took off 4 bases at V and 7 bases at J, with 20 bases between the two ends. CDR1 SGHAT and CDR2 FQNNGV come from the germline V gene. The CDR3: CASSSDRGQRFEQYF. The DNA of the CDR3 is TGTGCCAGCAGCTCAGACAGAGGACAGAGGTTTGAGCAGTACTTC.

For this clonotype: It may be a read error: a sequence one base away is much more abundant. V is TRBV11-1 and J is TRBJ2-6; TRBD1 matches at 8 bases. The V gene end was trimmed by 8 bases and the J gene end by 2 bases; junction bases not matched to a gene: 8. Germline-derived CDR1 and CDR2 are SGHAT and FQDESV (reference sequence). The CDR3 runs 16 residues. The CDR3 loop reads CASGPGGRPGANVLTF. In DNA form, the CDR3 reads TGTGCCAGCGGCCCAGGGGGCAGGCCTGGGGCCAACGTCCTGACTTTC. The full variable domain, completed using reference TRBV11-1 and TRBJ2-6, is EAEVAQSPRYKITEKSQAVAFWCDPISGHATLYWYRQILGQGPELLVQFQDESVVDDSQLPKDRFSAERLKGVDSTLKIQPAELGDSAMYLCASGPGGRPGANVLTFGAGSRLTVL.

This clonotype was recorded once. The gene calls are TRBV14 and TRBJ2-7; 7 bases align to TRBD1. Germline-derived CDR1 and CDR2 are SGHDN and FVKESK. The length of the CDR3 is 15 residues. The V gene end was trimmed by 1 base and the J gene end by 2 bases; junction bases not matched to a gene: 5. The CDR3 loop reads CASSQARGLTYEQYF. Here the CDR3 DNA reads TGTGCCAGCAGCCAAGCGAGGGGGCTTACCTACGAGCAGTACTTC.